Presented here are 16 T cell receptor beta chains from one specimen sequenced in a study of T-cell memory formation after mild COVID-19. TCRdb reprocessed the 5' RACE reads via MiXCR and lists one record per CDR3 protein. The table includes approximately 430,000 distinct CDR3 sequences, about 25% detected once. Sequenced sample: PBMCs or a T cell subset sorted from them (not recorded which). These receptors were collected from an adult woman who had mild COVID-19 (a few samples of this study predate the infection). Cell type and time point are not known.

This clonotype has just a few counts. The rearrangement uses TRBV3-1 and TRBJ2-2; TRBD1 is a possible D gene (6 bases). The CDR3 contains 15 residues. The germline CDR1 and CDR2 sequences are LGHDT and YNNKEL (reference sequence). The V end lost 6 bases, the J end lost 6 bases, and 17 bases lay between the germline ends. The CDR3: CASSQTGVASGELFF. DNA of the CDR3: TGTGCCAGCAGTCAGACAGGTGTGGCTTCCGGGGAGCTGTTTTTT.

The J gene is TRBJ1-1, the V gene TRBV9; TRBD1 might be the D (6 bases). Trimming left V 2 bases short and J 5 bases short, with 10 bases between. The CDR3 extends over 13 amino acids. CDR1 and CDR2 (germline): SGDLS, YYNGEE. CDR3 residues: CASSVQGWTEAFF. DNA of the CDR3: TGTGCCAGCAGCGTGCAGGGGTGGACTGAAGCTTTCTTT.

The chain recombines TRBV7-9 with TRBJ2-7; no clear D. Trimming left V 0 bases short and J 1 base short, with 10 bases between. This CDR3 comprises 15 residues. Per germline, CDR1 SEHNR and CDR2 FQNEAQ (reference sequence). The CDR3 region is CASSLAARRSYEQYF. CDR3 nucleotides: TGTGCCAGCAGCTTAGCCGCCAGGCGATCCTACGAGCAGTACTTC.

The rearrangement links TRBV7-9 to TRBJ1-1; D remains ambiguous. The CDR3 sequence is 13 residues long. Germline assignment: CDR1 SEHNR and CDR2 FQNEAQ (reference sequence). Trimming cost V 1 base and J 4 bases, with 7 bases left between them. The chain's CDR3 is CASSLVSGTEAFF. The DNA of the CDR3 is TGTGCCAGCAGCTTAGTGTCCGGCACTGAAGCTTTCTTT.

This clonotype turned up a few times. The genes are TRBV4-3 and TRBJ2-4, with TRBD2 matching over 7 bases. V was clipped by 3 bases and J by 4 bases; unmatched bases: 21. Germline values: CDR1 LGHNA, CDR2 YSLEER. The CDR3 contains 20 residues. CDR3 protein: CASSQATRGAGALSKNIQYF. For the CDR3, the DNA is TGCGCCAGCAGCCAGGCCACCCGTGGGGCGGGAGCCCTCTCAAAAAACATTCAGTACTTC.

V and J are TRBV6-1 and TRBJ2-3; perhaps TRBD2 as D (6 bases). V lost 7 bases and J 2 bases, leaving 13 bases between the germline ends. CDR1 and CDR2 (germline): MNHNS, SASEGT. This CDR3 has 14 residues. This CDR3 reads CASTLGGITDTQYF. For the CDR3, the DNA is TGTGCCAGCACCCTGGGAGGCATCACAGATACGCAGTATTTT.

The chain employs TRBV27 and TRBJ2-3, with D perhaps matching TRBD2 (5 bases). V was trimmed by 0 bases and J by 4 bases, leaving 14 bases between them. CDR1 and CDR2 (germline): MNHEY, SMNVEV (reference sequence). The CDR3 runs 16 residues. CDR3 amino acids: CASSLSGGLRADTQYF. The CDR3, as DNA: TGTGCCAGCAGTTTATCTGGCGGGCTAAGGGCAGATACGCAGTATTTT.

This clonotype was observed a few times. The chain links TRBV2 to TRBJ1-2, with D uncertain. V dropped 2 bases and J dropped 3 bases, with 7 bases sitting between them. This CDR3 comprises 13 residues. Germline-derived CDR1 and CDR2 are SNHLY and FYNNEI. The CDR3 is CASSERADYGYTF. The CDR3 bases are TGTGCCAGCAGTGAAAGGGCAGACTATGGCTACACCTTC.

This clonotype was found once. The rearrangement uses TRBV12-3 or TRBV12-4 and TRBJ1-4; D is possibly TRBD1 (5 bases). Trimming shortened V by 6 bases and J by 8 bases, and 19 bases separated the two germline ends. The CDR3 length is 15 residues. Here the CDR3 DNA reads TGTGCCAGCAGCTTCGTCCTCGAGCAGGGCGAAAAACTGTTTTTT. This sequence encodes CASSFVLEQGEKLFF.

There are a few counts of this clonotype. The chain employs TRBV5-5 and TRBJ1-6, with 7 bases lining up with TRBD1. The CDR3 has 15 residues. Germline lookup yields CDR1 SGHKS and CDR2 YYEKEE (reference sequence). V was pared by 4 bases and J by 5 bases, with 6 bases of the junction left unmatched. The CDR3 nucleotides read TGTGCCAGCAGCCCCGGGACAGCCGATAATTCACCCCTCCACTTT. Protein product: CASSPGTADNSPLHF.

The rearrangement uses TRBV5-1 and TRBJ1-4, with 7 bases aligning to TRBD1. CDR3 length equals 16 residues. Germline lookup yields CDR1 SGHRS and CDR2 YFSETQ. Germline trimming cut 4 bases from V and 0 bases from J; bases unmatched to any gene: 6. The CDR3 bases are TGCGCCAGCAGCATTGGGACAGTAGCAACTAATGAAAAACTGTTTTTT. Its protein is CASSIGTVATNEKLFF. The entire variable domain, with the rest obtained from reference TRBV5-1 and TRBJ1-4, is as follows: KAGVTQTPRYLIKTRGQQVTLSCSPISGHRSVSWYQQTPGQGLQFLFEYFSETQRNKGNFPGRFSGRQFSNSRSEMNVSTLELGDSALYLCASSIGTVATNEKLFFGSGTQLSVL.

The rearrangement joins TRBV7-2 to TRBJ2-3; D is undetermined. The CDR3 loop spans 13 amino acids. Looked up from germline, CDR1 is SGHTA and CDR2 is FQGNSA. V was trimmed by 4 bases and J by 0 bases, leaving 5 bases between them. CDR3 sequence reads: CASSSISTDTQYF. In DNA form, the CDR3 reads TGTGCCAGCAGCTCTATTAGCACAGATACGCAGTATTTT.

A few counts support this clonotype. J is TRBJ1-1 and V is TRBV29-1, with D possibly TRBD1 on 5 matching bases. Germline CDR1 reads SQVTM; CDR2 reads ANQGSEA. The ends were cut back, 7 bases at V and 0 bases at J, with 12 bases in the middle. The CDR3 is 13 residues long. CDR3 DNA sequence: TGCAGCGCTGTGGGACGTTTGAACACTGAAGCTTTCTTT. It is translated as CSAVGRLNTEAFF.

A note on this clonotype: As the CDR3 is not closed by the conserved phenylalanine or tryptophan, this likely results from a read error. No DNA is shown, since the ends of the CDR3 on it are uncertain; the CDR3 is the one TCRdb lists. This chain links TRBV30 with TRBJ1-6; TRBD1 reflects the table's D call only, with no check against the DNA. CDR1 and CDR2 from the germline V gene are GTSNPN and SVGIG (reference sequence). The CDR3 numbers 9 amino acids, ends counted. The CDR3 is CAWKTDGAV.

CDR3 DNA: TGTGCCAGCTCACCACCTCTTATGACAGATACGCAGTATTTT. This encodes CASSPPLMTDTQYF. The rearrangement links TRBV18 to TRBJ2-3; D is unclear. The V gene's germline CDR1 is KGHSH and CDR2 LQKENI. The CDR3 is 14 amino acids. The V gene lost 0 bases and the J gene lost 3 bases, with 7 bases spanning the gap.

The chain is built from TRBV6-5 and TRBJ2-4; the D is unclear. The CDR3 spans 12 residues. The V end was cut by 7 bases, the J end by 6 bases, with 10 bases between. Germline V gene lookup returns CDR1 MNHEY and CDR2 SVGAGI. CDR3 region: CASNKRSNIQYF. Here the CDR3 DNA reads TGTGCCAGCAACAAAAGATCAAACATTCAGTACTTC.